What follows are 24 T cell receptor beta chains derived from one specimen sequenced in a study of cytomegalovirus exposure and HLA in healthy donors. PCR was performed using 60 Vbeta and 13 Jbeta primers. The repertoire was sequenced with immunoSEQ multiplex PCR; TCRdb's copy has only in-frame clones and lacks some. Of about 130,000 clones listed, roughly 73% are singletons. The sample was PBMCs. Receptors were obtained from a man aged 55 to 70 in good health and CMV-seropositive.

This clone has just one count. V and J are TRBV5-1 and TRBJ1-4; D remains unclear. From germline, CDR1 is SGHRS and CDR2 YFSETQ. Trimming removed 0 bases at V and 6 bases at J, with 9 bases between. This CDR3 is 14 amino acids long. The chain's CDR3 is CASSLEVGYEKLFF. Here the CDR3 DNA reads TGCGCCAGCAGCTTGGAGGTCGGGTATGAAAAACTGTTTTTT.

The chain employs TRBV4-1 and TRBJ1-4, with 10 positions matching TRBD1. The CDR3 covers 19 residues. Germline V gene lookup returns CDR1 MGHRA and CDR2 YSYEKL. V shed 0 bases and J 4 bases; nucleotides not matched to a gene: 11. CDR3 loop: CASSQDVGQGRPSNEKLFF. The DNA of the CDR3 is TGCGCCAGCAGCCAAGATGTGGGACAGGGGAGGCCTAGTAATGAAAAACTGTTTTTT.

The chain couples TRBV25-1 to TRBJ1-1, with no clear D. Germline V gives CDR1 MGHDK, CDR2 SYGVNS. Between the trimmed V and J ends, which lost 7 bases and 4 bases, there was a span of 13 bases. This CDR3 contains 13 residues. CDR3: CASTRGQFTEAFF. CDR3 coding DNA: TGTGCCAGCACACGAGGGCAGTTCACTGAAGCTTTCTTT.

V gene TRBV29-1 combines with J gene TRBJ2-1; TRBD1 aligns across 8 bases. Looked up from germline, CDR1 is SQVTM and CDR2 is ANQGSEA. The CDR3 contains 17 residues. The V segment lost 2 bases and the J segment 3 bases; nucleotides outside the gene matches: 12. The CDR3 nucleotides read TGCAGCGTTGAATTTTTAGGAGGGACAGGTCTCTACAATGAGCAGTTCTTC. As protein: CSVEFLGGTGLYNEQFF.

J is TRBJ1-5 and V is TRBV18; D remains ambiguous. CDR1 and CDR2 (germline): KGHSH, LQKENI. The CDR3 loop spans 14 amino acids. V shed 3 bases and J shed 7 bases, with 13 bases lying between them. CDR3 region: CASSPGGGLQPQHF. CDR3 in DNA: TGTGCCAGCTCACCCGGAGGAGGGCTGCAGCCCCAGCATTTT.

The chain has TRBV2 and TRBJ1-1; D perhaps matches TRBD1 (5 bases). Deletions cut 2 bases from V and 6 bases from J, with 10 bases between. Germline-derived CDR1 and CDR2 are SNHLY and FYNNEI. The CDR3 contains 13 residues. The CDR3 DNA sequence: TGTGCCAGCAGTGAAACGGGGGTTGCTGAAGCTTTCTTT. Translation: CASSETGVAEAFF.

The chain combines TRBV6-6 with TRBJ1-6; D gene unclear. With 5 bases removed from V and 9 bases from J, the gap between germline ends came to 14 bases. Germline V gene data show CDR1 as MNHNY and CDR2 as SVGAGI (reference sequence). This CDR3 spans 14 amino acids. This CDR3 is CASSIRTGFSPLHF. The CDR3 DNA reads TGTGCCAGCAGTATAAGGACGGGGTTTTCACCCCTCCACTTT.

The chain uses TRBV7-3 and TRBJ2-2; TRBD2 might be the D (6 bases). CDR1 and CDR2 (germline): SGHTA, FQGTGA. The CDR3 covers 14 residues. Trimming pared 7 bases from V and 0 bases from J, leaving 9 bases between. The chain's CDR3 is CASTPGANTGELFF. The CDR3 nucleotides are TGTGCCAGCACCCCGGGGGCGAACACCGGGGAGCTGTTTTTT.

This clone was seen a handful of times. The chain carries TRBV29-1 and TRBJ1-2; D is uncertain. Germline V gene lookup returns CDR1 SQVTM and CDR2 ANQGSEA. Deletions cut 4 bases from V and 2 bases from J, with 11 bases between. CDR3 length equals 13 residues. The CDR3 here is CSVAEGVNYGYTF. In DNA, the CDR3 is TGCAGCGTTGCCGAGGGTGTAAACTATGGCTACACCTTC.

This chain links TRBV2 with TRBJ1-4, with 9 bases lining up with TRBD1. V was clipped by 5 bases and J by 6 bases; unmatched bases: 1. Germline lookup yields CDR1 SNHLY and CDR2 FYNNEI. The CDR3 spans 13 residues. The CDR3 sequence: CASSWTGDEKLFF. CDR3 nucleotide sequence: TGTGCCAGCAGTTGGACAGGGGATGAAAAACTGTTTTTT.

The chain links TRBV7-9 to TRBJ1-3; tentative D call: TRBD1 (5 bases). Between the trimmed V and J ends, which lost 4 bases and 9 bases, there was a span of 13 bases. The V gene's germline CDR1 is SEHNR and CDR2 FQNEAQ (reference sequence). There are 13 residues in the CDR3. CDR3 nucleotides: TGTGCCAGCAGCTCTTACCTGGGGGGCACCATATATTTT. Protein sequence: CASSSYLGGTIYF.

This clone was counted a single time. The V and J genes are TRBV10-3 and TRBJ2-5, with 9 positions matching TRBD2. The CDR3 has 16 amino acids. The J segment lost 1 base and the V segment lost 2 bases, leaving 5 bases of the junction unmatched. Germline assignment: CDR1 ENHRY and CDR2 SYGVKD. The DNA for the CDR3 is TGTGCCATCAGTGAGGGGCGGGGGGGCCTCCAAGAGACCCAGTACTTC. Amino acids: CAISEGRGGLQETQYF.

This chain uses TRBV5-1 with TRBJ1-5, with 7 positions matching TRBD1. This CDR3 has 14 residues. CDR1 is SGHRS, CDR2 YFSETQ, per germline. The V gene end was trimmed by 5 bases and the J gene end by 6 bases; junction bases not matched to a gene: 8. The CDR3 protein is CASSQRQGGQPQHF. CDR3 in DNA: TGCGCCAGCAGTCAGCGACAGGGAGGTCAGCCCCAGCATTTT.

The chain combines TRBV18 with TRBJ1-1; TRBD1 is a possible D gene (6 bases). Germline CDR1 is KGHSH and CDR2 is LQKENI. The V end lost 1 base, the J end lost 3 bases, and 12 bases lay between the germline ends. CDR3 length: 15 residues. As DNA, the CDR3 is TGTGCCAGCTCACCACTCACAGGGAGGGACACTGAAGCTTTCTTT. As protein: CASSPLTGRDTEAFF. Looking up the rest from reference TRBV18 and TRBJ1-1 gives the full variable domain: NAGVMQNPRHLVRRRGQEARLRCSPMKGHSHVYWYRQLPEEGLKFMVYLQKENIIDESGMPKERFSAEFPKEGPSILRIQQVVRGDSAAYFCASSPLTGRDTEAFFGQGTRLTVV.

The chain employs TRBV7-8 and TRBJ1-5; unclear D gene. Germline assignment: CDR1 SGHVS and CDR2 FQNEAQ. The V end was cut by 2 bases, the J end by 2 bases, with 7 bases between. CDR3 length equals 14 residues. The CDR3 reads CASSLTRRNQPQHF. The CDR3, as DNA: TGTGCCAGCAGCTTAACGCGCCGCAATCAGCCCCAGCATTTT.

V and J are TRBV5-4 and TRBJ2-7, with 13 bases that match TRBD2. The germline CDR1 and CDR2 sequences are SGHNT and YYREEE (reference sequence). The ends lost 7 bases at V and 2 bases at J; junction bases unmatched: 12. CDR3 length equals 17 residues. For the CDR3, the DNA is TGTGCCAGCGGGACTAGCGGGGCCCTTTTGGATGCCTACGAGCAGTACTTC. Protein: CASGTSGALLDAYEQYF.

J is TRBJ2-6 and V is TRBV7-9; TRBD2 is a possible D gene (5 bases). Germline V gene lookup returns CDR1 SEHNR and CDR2 FQNEAQ (reference sequence). This CDR3 has 17 amino acids. With 6 bases removed from V and 0 bases from J, the gap between germline ends came to 15 bases. The CDR3 region is CASRVGLGSSGANVLTF. CDR3 nucleotide sequence: TGTGCCAGCAGAGTGGGGTTGGGGAGCTCTGGGGCCAACGTCCTGACTTTC.

This clone was observed a handful of times. The chain joins TRBV27 to TRBJ1-2, with 10 bases lining up with TRBD1. Trimming at V came to 3 bases and at J to 6 bases, leaving 7 bases not matched to a gene. The CDR3 is made up of 15 amino acids. CDR1 MNHEY and CDR2 SMNVEV come from the germline V gene (reference sequence). DNA of the CDR3: TGTGCCAGCAGTTTGAGGGACAGGGGTTTGAATGGCTACACCTTC. It codes for CASSLRDRGLNGYTF.

V usage is TRBV6-1 and J usage is TRBJ2-7; D is uncertain. Trimming removed 2 bases from V and 0 bases from J, with 11 bases in between. Per the germline V gene, CDR1 is MNHNS and CDR2 is SASEGT. The CDR3 totals 15 residues. The CDR3 protein is CASSESWASSYEQYF. For the CDR3, the DNA is TGTGCCAGCAGTGAATCCTGGGCTTCCTCCTACGAGCAGTACTTC.

The chain employs TRBV6-4 and TRBJ1-2, with 8 bases lining up with TRBD1. Trimming took 8 bases from V and 6 from J; bases not matched to a gene: 17. This CDR3 comprises 16 residues. Germline loops: CDR1 MRHNA, CDR2 SNTAGT. The CDR3, as DNA: TGTGCCAGCTGCACCTTGAACAGGGGGAGACCCCATGGCTACACCTTC. Protein sequence: CASCTLNRGRPHGYTF.

The chain recombines TRBV5-4 with TRBJ2-5; the match to TRBD2 covers 13 bases. The J call is uncertain, as TRBJ2-7 better fits the DNA end. This CDR3 is built from 17 residues. Germline V gene data show CDR1 as SGHNT and CDR2 as YYREEE (reference sequence). The CDR3 spells CASGTSGALLDAYEQYF. Here the CDR3 DNA reads TGTGCCAGCGGGACTAGCGGGGCCCTTTTGGATGCCTACGAGCAGTACTTC.

The chain combines TRBV7-6 with TRBJ2-3, with a weak D call TRBD2 (6 bases). V was shortened by 5 bases and J by 0 bases, with 12 bases between the two germline ends. Germline CDR1 reads SGHVS; CDR2 reads FNYEAQ. The length of the CDR3 is 15 residues. The CDR3 here is CASSVGGFSTDTQYF. CDR3 sequence (DNA): TGTGCCAGCAGCGTTGGGGGGTTTAGCACAGATACGCAGTATTTT.

V and J are TRBV18 and TRBJ2-5; a weak D match, TRBD2 (6 bases). Germline V gene lookup returns CDR1 KGHSH and CDR2 LQKENI. V shed 4 bases and J shed 4 bases, with 16 bases lying between them. The length of the CDR3 is 15 residues. The CDR3 nucleotides are TGTGCCAGCTCACAAGAGGAGGGCCACGGAGAGACCCAGTACTTC. Amino acid sequence: CASSQEEGHGETQYF.

This sequence joins TRBV4-1 and TRBJ1-1; 7 bases align to TRBD1. This CDR3 comprises 15 residues. Germline V CDR1 and CDR2: MGHRA, YSYEKL. With V trimmed by 5 bases and J by 2 bases, 8 bases remained unmatched. CDR3 bases: TGCGCCAGCAGCAACCCGACAGGGTTCAACACTGAAGCTTTCTTT. Translated, it gives CASSNPTGFNTEAFF.